Each of the 32 T cell receptor beta chains below was sequenced from the same sample in a study of T cell changes during pregnancy in multiple sclerosis. The data were produced by immunoSEQ multiplex PCR, yet TCRdb's version contains in-frame clones alone and is incomplete. The data show about 74,000 clones, with more than 75% seen just once and about 1.5% held by the top ten. Specimen: peripheral blood, collected in the third trimester of pregnancy. The origin of the receptors is a female donor with multiple sclerosis, enrolled in a pregnancy study.

This chain links TRBV7-9 with TRBJ2-7; tentatively, D is TRBD2 (5 bases). V lost 2 bases and J 2 bases, leaving 10 bases between the germline ends. There are 14 residues in the CDR3. Germline V lookup: CDR1 SEHNR, CDR2 FQNEAQ (reference sequence). CDR3 bases: TGTGCCAGCAGCTTATCCGCGGGTGCCTACGAGCAGTACTTC. It yields the protein CASSLSAGAYEQYF.

V usage is TRBV19 and J usage is TRBJ2-7; 9 bases fit TRBD1. The junction had 10 bases not matched to a gene; V was cut back by 5 bases and J by 2 bases. The CDR3 is made up of 16 amino acids. Germline CDR1 LNHDA, CDR2 SQIVND (reference sequence). CDR3 in amino acids: CASSPGQGKSTYEQYF. In DNA form, the CDR3 reads TGTGCCAGTAGTCCCGGACAGGGGAAGAGTACCTACGAGCAGTACTTC.

The chain has TRBV6-5 and TRBJ1-2; D is perhaps TRBD1 (5 bases). The V gene's germline CDR1 is MNHEY and CDR2 SVGAGI. The CDR3 consists of 15 residues. V shed 8 bases and J shed 5 bases, with 21 bases lying between them. CDR3 sequence reads: CASGPAGPGRYGYTF. CDR3 DNA: TGTGCCAGCGGACCGGCGGGACCAGGGAGGTATGGCTACACCTTC.

This CDR3 reads CASSLQDYEQYF. The CDR3 coding sequence is TGTGCCAGCAGCTTGCAGGATTACGAGCAGTACTTC. The genes are TRBV5-6 and TRBJ2-7; D is uncertain. CDR1 and CDR2 from the germline V gene are SGHDT and YYEEEE. Between the trimmed V and J ends, which lost 1 base and 4 bases, there was a span of 6 bases. The CDR3 spans 12 residues. Full variable domain (rest looked up from reference TRBV5-6 and TRBJ2-7): DAGVTQSPTHLIKTRGQQVTLRCSPKSGHDTVSWYQQALGQGPQFIFQYYEEEERQRGNFPDRFSGHQFPNYSSELNVNALLLGDSALYLCASSLQDYEQYFGPGTRLTVT.

The gene calls are TRBV28 and TRBJ2-5, with 7 bases fitting TRBD1. Unmatched junction bases numbered 4, after V lost 1 base and J lost 2 bases. This CDR3 region has 15 residues. Germline V lookup: CDR1 MDHEN, CDR2 SYDVKM. The CDR3 reads CASSLLLGQQETQYF. DNA of the CDR3: TGTGCCAGCAGTTTATTACTGGGACAGCAAGAGACCCAGTACTTC.

J is TRBJ2-1 and V is TRBV6-5; TRBD1 matches at 8 bases. V was clipped by 8 bases and J by 1 base; unmatched bases: 7. The CDR3 sequence is 15 residues long. Germline V CDR1 and CDR2: MNHEY, SVGAGI. In nucleotides, the CDR3 is TGTGCCAGCGGCCCGGACAGGGCTTCCTACAATGAGCAGTTCTTC. Translation: CASGPDRASYNEQFF.

This clone was seen once. The genes are TRBV21-1 and TRBJ2-5; the DNA was not used to check the table's D call, TRBD2. TRBV21-1 has pseudogene status. This CDR3 comprises 17 residues. The CDR3 DNA reads as TGTGCCAGCAGCAAAGTGGTTGGGGGGGAGCGTAAAAAGACCCAGTACTTC. Residues: CASSKVVGGERKKTQYF.

This clone was detected only once. The chain joins TRBV2 to TRBJ1-5; weak D call: TRBD1 (6 bases). Germline CDR1 is SNHLY and CDR2 is FYNNEI. The CDR3 length is 16 residues. The germline V and J ends were trimmed by 1 base and 3 bases, with 13 bases remaining between them. The CDR3, as DNA: TGTGCCAGCAGTGAAGGGCGGCAGGGGCTCAATCAGCCCCAGCATTTT. Translated, it gives CASSEGRQGLNQPQHF.

The gene calls are TRBV7-2 and TRBJ1-1; D is unresolved. Germline CDR1 and CDR2: SGHTA and FQGNSA. The ends were cut back, 1 base at V and 2 bases at J, with 5 bases in the middle. The CDR3 has 13 residues. CDR3 protein: CASSLDSNTEAFF. The CDR3 DNA follows: TGTGCCAGCAGCTTAGACAGTAACACTGAAGCTTTCTTT.

This clone was detected a few times. The chain employs TRBV5-1 and TRBJ2-2; 9 bases are shared with TRBD2. Trimming removed 0 bases from V and 6 bases from J; junction bases left unmatched: 6. This CDR3 has 16 residues. In germline, CDR1 is SGHRS, CDR2 YFSETQ. CDR3 bases: TGCGCCAGCAGCTTGGTTGCCAGCGGGGGGTCCGGGGAGCTGTTTTTT. It encodes CASSLVASGGSGELFF.

The chain combines TRBV28 with TRBJ1-2; TRBD1 matches 8 bases. Germline V lookup: CDR1 MDHEN, CDR2 SYDVKM. With 5 bases clipped from V and 7 bases from J, the junction kept 12 bases outside the gene matches. This CDR3 is 15 amino acids long. The CDR3 region has the DNA TGTGCCAGCAGTCCTCACCAACAGGGGGGGAGTGGCTACACCTTC. Translating gives CASSPHQQGGSGYTF.

The CDR3 region is CAWSNQGWGEKLFF. DNA of the CDR3: TGTGCCTGGAGTAACCAGGGTTGGGGTGAAAAACTGTTTTTT. The rearrangement uses TRBV30 and TRBJ1-4, with D possibly being TRBD1 (5 bases). This CDR3 has 14 amino acids. Germline loops: CDR1 GTSNPN, CDR2 SVGIG (reference sequence). The ends were cut back, 2 bases at V and 7 bases at J, with 14 bases in the middle.

This chain uses TRBV25-1 with TRBJ2-3, with TRBD2 as a possible D gene (6 bases). V lost 7 bases to trimming and J lost 2 bases, with 13 bases between them. The CDR3 runs 14 residues. Germline V lookup: CDR1 MGHDK, CDR2 SYGVNS. The CDR3 DNA reads as TGTGCCAGCACCCGGGACTGGAACACAGATACGCAGTATTTT. Protein product: CASTRDWNTDTQYF.

The chain couples TRBV27 to TRBJ1-1; TRBD1 matches at 8 bases. The germline V gene has CDR1 MNHEY and CDR2 SMNVEV (reference sequence). Trimming removed 4 bases from V and 1 base from J; junction bases left unmatched: 2. This CDR3 has 14 residues. The CDR3 loop is CASSWTGSNTEAFF. CDR3 DNA: TGTGCCAGCAGTTGGACAGGGTCGAACACTGAAGCTTTCTTT.

V is TRBV10-1 and J is TRBJ2-1; no definite D call. CDR1 and CDR2 (germline): WNHNN, SYGVQD (reference sequence). The CDR3 sequence is 13 residues long. Trimming removed 3 bases at V and 6 bases at J, with 9 bases between. DNA of the CDR3: TGCGCCAGCAGTGAAGCCCTTTTCAATGAGCAGTTCTTC. This sequence encodes CASSEALFNEQFF.

This clone was picked up one time. V and J are TRBV10-3 and TRBJ2-7; 9 nucleotides line up with TRBD1. This CDR3 has 14 amino acids. V trimming: 6 bases; J trimming: 4 bases; junction bases outside the gene matches: 7. The germline CDR1 and CDR2 sequences are ENHRY and SYGVKD. The CDR3 loop is CAISEGGQGYEQYF. In DNA form, the CDR3 reads TGTGCCATCAGCGAAGGGGGACAGGGATACGAGCAGTACTTC.

J is TRBJ2-2 and V is TRBV7-6, with 7 bases identical to TRBD1. V shed 5 bases and J 0 bases; nucleotides not matched to a gene: 6. The CDR3 sequence is 16 residues long. Germline CDR1 SGHVS, CDR2 FNYEAQ. The CDR3 nucleotides read TGTGCCAGCAGCCATCGGGACAGCTCGAACACCGGGGAGCTGTTTTTT. Protein sequence: CASSHRDSSNTGELFF.

The chain couples TRBV10-2 to TRBJ2-5, with D maybe TRBD2 (5 bases). The V end was cut by 7 bases, the J end by 4 bases, with 13 bases between. This CDR3 is built from 13 residues. Per the germline V gene, CDR1 is WSHSY and CDR2 is SAAADI. CDR3 protein: CASTGNLGETQYF. Written as DNA, the CDR3 is TGCGCCAGCACGGGGAATCTGGGAGAGACCCAGTACTTC.

The chain combines TRBV5-1 with TRBJ2-7; 12 bases fit TRBD2. V shed 3 bases, J shed 4 bases, and the junction held 5 bases outside the gene matches. The CDR3 is made up of 15 amino acids. Germline V gene sequence: CDR1 SGHRS, CDR2 YFSETQ. This chain's CDR3 is CASSWASGGAYEQYF. The DNA of the CDR3 is TGCGCCAGCAGCTGGGCTAGCGGGGGGGCTTACGAGCAGTACTTC.

This chain uses TRBV7-6 with TRBJ1-6; tentative D call: TRBD1 (5 bases). Deletions cut 6 bases from V and 3 bases from J, with 12 bases between. CDR3 length equals 15 residues. CDR1 is SGHVS and CDR2 is FNYEAQ in the germline V gene. CDR3: CASSSRGGYNSPLHF. For the CDR3, the DNA is TGTGCCAGCAGTTCTCGGGGGGGCTATAATTCACCCCTCCACTTT.

This clone was recorded only once. The chain recombines TRBV7-9 with TRBJ2-1; the D gene is possibly TRBD1 (6 bases). V dropped 3 bases and J dropped 5 bases, with 8 bases sitting between them. CDR3 length: 13 amino acids. Germline values: CDR1 SEHNR, CDR2 FQNEAQ (reference sequence). CDR3 nucleotides: TGTGCCAGCAGCTTTAGGGGGAACAATGAGCAGTTCTTC. Translation: CASSFRGNNEQFF.

This clone was observed once. V and J are TRBV6-5 and TRBJ1-1; 7 nucleotides match TRBD1. The CDR3 runs to 16 residues. Germline trimming cut 0 bases from V and 6 bases from J; bases unmatched to any gene: 10. Per the germline V gene, CDR1 is MNHEY and CDR2 is SVGAGI. Here the CDR3 DNA reads TGTGCCAGCAGTTACTCGTCGGAGGGGGCGAGAGCTGAAGCTTTCTTT. This translates into CASSYSSEGARAEAFF.

This clone was seen only a few times. The chain employs TRBV19 and TRBJ1-4, with D uncertain. V lost 10 bases and J 0 bases, leaving 15 bases between the germline ends. From germline, CDR1 is LNHDA and CDR2 SQIVND (reference sequence). CDR3 length: 15 amino acids. DNA of the CDR3: TGTGCCACGAGCTCTATTACCTCAACTAATGAAAAACTGTTTTTT. It encodes CATSSITSTNEKLFF. Looking up the rest from reference TRBV19 and TRBJ1-4 gives the full variable domain: DGGITQSPKYLFRKEGQNVTLSCEQNLNHDAMYWYRQDPGQGLRLIYYSQIVNDFQKGDIAEGYSVSREKKESFPLTVTSAQKNPTAFYLCATSSITSTNEKLFFGSGTQLSVL.

The genes are TRBV15 and TRBJ2-2, with D maybe TRBD2 (6 bases). V dropped 0 bases and J dropped 3 bases, with 17 bases sitting between them. CDR3 length: 18 amino acids. Germline loops: CDR1 LNHNV, CDR2 YYDKDF (reference sequence). DNA for the CDR3: TGTGCCACCAGCAGAGATGACAGAGGAGGGTTTTACACCGGGGAGCTGTTTTTT. Translated: CATSRDDRGGFYTGELFF.

The V call is TRBV7-2, the J call TRBJ1-2; 9 bases are a match to TRBD1. CDR3 length equals 15 residues. Trimming removed 5 bases from V and 2 bases from J; junction bases left unmatched: 6. The germline V gene has CDR1 SGHTA and CDR2 FQGNSA. As DNA, the CDR3 is TGTGCCAGCAGCCCAGGGACAGGGAGAAACTATGGCTACACCTTC. Translation gives CASSPGTGRNYGYTF.

The gene calls are TRBV6-1 and TRBJ1-5, with D unresolved. V lost 4 bases and J lost 6, with 10 bases in between. Germline CDR1 is MNHNS and CDR2 is SASEGT. The CDR3 runs to 13 residues. The CDR3 is CASSVSGLQPQHF. CDR3 DNA sequence: TGTGCCAGCAGTGTGTCTGGCCTTCAGCCCCAGCATTTT.

The chain employs TRBV5-6 and TRBJ2-2; D not resolved. This CDR3 has 13 residues. Deletions cut 7 bases from V and 4 bases from J, with 11 bases between. Germline lookup yields CDR1 SGHDT and CDR2 YYEEEE. The CDR3 DNA sequence: TGTGCCAGCTTCTCCCGGAGCACCGGGGAGCTGTTTTTT. Its translation is CASFSRSTGELFF.

This chain connects TRBV7-2 to TRBJ1-2; TRBD1 might be the D (5 bases). Germline V lookup: CDR1 SGHTA, CDR2 FQGNSA. The CDR3 loop spans 15 amino acids. Trimming stripped 1 base from V and 7 bases from J, with 16 bases between. The CDR3 DNA follows: TGTGCCAGCAGCTTAGAATGGATCCCAGGGCCTGGCTACACCTTC. The encoded protein is CASSLEWIPGPGYTF.

The rearrangement links TRBV4-1 to TRBJ1-1; 7 bases agree with TRBD1. The V gene end was trimmed by 5 bases and the J gene end by 0 bases; junction bases not matched to a gene: 15. Germline CDR1 and CDR2: MGHRA and YSYEKL. The CDR3 is 18 amino acids. The chain's CDR3 is CASSFLNPGGSLNTEAFF. CDR3 coding DNA: TGCGCCAGCAGCTTTCTCAACCCAGGGGGTAGCCTGAACACTGAAGCTTTCTTT.

This clone has more than one count but fewer than ten. The CDR3 loop reads CASSSPFYNEQFF. In DNA form, the CDR3 reads TGTGCCAGCAGTTCCCCGTTCTACAATGAGCAGTTCTTC. The V and J genes are TRBV28 and TRBJ2-1; D ambiguous. The V gene's germline CDR1 is MDHEN and CDR2 SYDVKM. Trimming took 4 bases from V and 3 from J, leaving 7 bases between them. The CDR3 length is 13 residues. The variable domain in full, completed from reference TRBV28 and TRBJ2-1, reads DVKVTQSSRYLVKRTGEKVFLECVQDMDHENMFWYRQDPGLGLRLIYFSYDVKMKEKGDIPEGYSVSREKKERFSLILESASTNQTSMYLCASSSPFYNEQFFGPGTRLTVL.

The V and J genes are TRBV28 and TRBJ1-2; D is undetermined. Trimming cost V 7 bases and J 0 bases, with 6 bases left between them. This CDR3 comprises 12 residues. Germline values: CDR1 MDHEN, CDR2 SYDVKM. In nucleotides, the CDR3 is TGTGCCAGCAATACAGCTAACTATGGCTACACCTTC. It codes for CASNTANYGYTF.

In DNA, the CDR3 is TGCGCCAGCAGCCCGTCCCCCCGTAGCGGGGCCGGGGGTGAGCAGTTCTTC. Encoded protein: CASSPSPRSGAGGEQFF. This chain uses TRBV5-1 with TRBJ2-1; TRBD2 aligns across 8 bases. Germline CDR1 reads SGHRS; CDR2 reads YFSETQ. V shed 4 bases, J shed 9 bases, and the junction held 18 bases outside the gene matches. The CDR3 contains 17 residues. Using reference TRBV5-1 and TRBJ2-1 for the parts outside the CDR3, the full variable domain is KAGVTQTPRYLIKTRGQQVTLSCSPISGHRSVSWYQQTPGQGLQFLFEYFSETQRNKGNFPGRFSGRQFSNSRSEMNVSTLELGDSALYLCASSPSPRSGAGGEQFFGPGTRLTVL.